The next 23 T cell receptor beta chains were all read from a single sample in a study of CD8+ T cells in alopecia areata. The treatment denotes: oral pan-JAK inhibitor, 5-10 mg twice daily. It was cDNA, reverse transcribed from extracted RNA, that served as the sequencing template. The method was immunoSEQ multiplex PCR; TCRdb's version includes in-frame clones alone and lacks a portion of them. This table has around 180,000 clones, 60% appearing once. Sequenced here: CD4+ T cells sorted from blood, sampled at week 24, from a patient treated with tofacitinib. The receptors shown here come from a human donor with alopecia areata.

The chain employs TRBV15 and TRBJ2-1; possible D gene TRBD2, 6 bases. There are 16 residues in the CDR3. The V gene lost 0 bases and the J gene lost 6 bases, with 15 bases spanning the gap. Germline lookup yields CDR1 LNHNV and CDR2 YYDKDF (reference sequence). The CDR3 loop is CATSRDLGGRGNEQFF. The CDR3 DNA follows: TGTGCCACCAGCAGAGACCTCGGGGGTAGAGGCAATGAGCAGTTCTTC.

The CDR3, as DNA: TGCGCCAGCAGCTCGGACAGGGCCGGGGCGAACACTGAAGCTTTCTTT. Amino acids: CASSSDRAGANTEAFF. The V gene is TRBV5-1, the J gene TRBJ1-1, with 8 bases aligning to TRBD1. The germline V gene encodes CDR1 SGHRS and CDR2 YFSETQ. V lost 3 bases, J lost 1 base, and 8 bases stayed unmatched. This CDR3 spans 16 amino acids.

In DNA, the CDR3 is TGTGCCTGGAGCACTCGGTCGGCCAAGTCCTATGGCTACACCTTC. Its translation: CAWSTRSAKSYGYTF. The rearrangement joins TRBV30 to TRBJ1-2; no reliable D call. The germline V gene has CDR1 GTSNPN and CDR2 SVGIG (reference sequence). V lost 3 bases to trimming and J lost 4 bases, with 18 bases between them. The CDR3 is 15 residues long. The full variable domain, with the rest looked up from reference TRBV30 and TRBJ1-2, is SQTIHQWPATLVQPVGSPLSLECTVEGTSNPNLYWYRQAAGRGLQLLFYSVGIGQISSEVPQNLSASRPQDRQFILSSKKLLLSDSGFYLCAWSTRSAKSYGYTFGSGTRLTVV.

This clone has just a few counts. The CDR3 is CASSRTGSPYGYTF. Written as DNA, the CDR3 is TGTGCCAGTAGCAGGACGGGATCTCCATATGGCTACACCTTC. The V and J genes are TRBV19 and TRBJ1-2; D remains ambiguous. Per germline, CDR1 LNHDA and CDR2 SQIVND (reference sequence). Trimming left V 6 bases short and J 5 bases short, with 16 bases between. The CDR3 loop spans 14 amino acids.

This CDR3 reads CSVSRRDTEAFF. The DNA for the CDR3 is TGCAGCGTTTCTAGACGGGACACTGAAGCTTTCTTT. The chain links TRBV29-1 to TRBJ1-1; no reliable D call. The V gene lost 5 bases and the J gene lost 3 bases, with 10 bases spanning the gap. This CDR3 is built from 12 residues. From germline, CDR1 is SQVTM and CDR2 ANQGSEA.

This chain uses TRBV5-1 with TRBJ1-2; 7 bases agree with TRBD1. Germline CDR1 and CDR2: SGHRS and YFSETQ. There are 12 residues in the CDR3. V was pared by 2 bases and J by 7 bases, with 2 bases of the junction left unmatched. The CDR3 protein is CASSFDRAGYTF. The CDR3 bases are TGCGCCAGCAGCTTTGACAGGGCTGGCTACACCTTC. The full variable domain, completed using reference TRBV5-1 and TRBJ1-2, is KAGVTQTPRYLIKTRGQQVTLSCSPISGHRSVSWYQQTPGQGLQFLFEYFSETQRNKGNFPGRFSGRQFSNSRSEMNVSTLELGDSALYLCASSFDRAGYTFGSGTRLTVV.

The chain joins TRBV9 to TRBJ1-2, with D uncertain. Between the trimmed V and J ends, which lost 3 bases and 4 bases, there was a span of 7 bases. Germline assignment: CDR1 SGDLS and CDR2 YYNGEE. The CDR3 covers 12 residues. CDR3 nucleotide sequence: TGTGCCAGCAGCGCTACTTTCTATGGCTACACCTTC. It yields the protein CASSATFYGYTF.

The chain has TRBV27 and TRBJ2-1; 8 nucleotides match TRBD2. Trimming took 5 bases from V and 6 from J; bases not matched to a gene: 9. This CDR3 has 15 residues. Per the germline V gene, CDR1 is MNHEY and CDR2 is SMNVEV (reference sequence). The DNA of the CDR3 is TGTGCCAGCAGTCCCCGACTAGCGAGGGGCAATGAGCAGTTCTTC. Its translation is CASSPRLARGNEQFF.

This clone was counted between two and nine times. V is TRBV6-5 and J is TRBJ2-5, with 14 bases aligning to TRBD2. V dropped 2 bases and J dropped 11; count of bases not matched to a gene: 4. Per germline, CDR1 MNHEY and CDR2 SVGAGI. The CDR3 is 14 residues long. CDR3 in amino acids: CASSYGLAGGLQYF. The CDR3 DNA reads as TGTGCCAGCAGTTACGGACTAGCGGGGGGCCTACAGTACTTC.

The rearrangement joins TRBV29-1 to TRBJ1-2, with 8 bases identical to TRBD1. Germline V gene sequence: CDR1 SQVTM, CDR2 ANQGSEA. The ends lost 7 bases at V and 6 bases at J; junction bases unmatched: 10. This CDR3 is 13 amino acids long. The CDR3 DNA follows: TGCAGCGCTACAGGGGGGAGCTCCGATGGCTACACCTTC. It specifies CSATGGSSDGYTF. Based on the CDR3 plus reference TRBV29-1 and TRBJ1-2, the full variable domain is SAVISQKPSRDICQRGTSLTIQCQVDSQVTMMFWYRQQPGQSLTLIATANQGSEATYESGFVIDKFPISRPNLTFSTLTVSNMSPEDSSIYLCSATGGSSDGYTFGSGTRLTVV.

This clone was counted a single time. The rearrangement links TRBV2 to TRBJ2-1, with 9 positions matching TRBD2. The junction had 10 bases not matched to a gene; V was cut back by 7 bases and J by 9 bases. The CDR3 covers 14 residues. Germline CDR1 reads SNHLY; CDR2 reads FYNNEI. The CDR3 here is CASKSSGAWGEQFF. CDR3 DNA sequence: TGTGCCAGCAAATCTAGCGGGGCGTGGGGTGAGCAGTTCTTC.

This sequence joins TRBV29-1 and TRBJ2-5, with TRBD2 matching over 7 bases. The CDR3 runs 12 residues. Trimming cost V 6 bases and J 4 bases; bases outside gene matches: 5. CDR1 is SQVTM and CDR2 is ANQGSEA in the germline V gene. The CDR3 DNA sequence: TGCAGCGTCCTACCGGGGGGAGAGACCCAGTACTTC. As protein: CSVLPGGETQYF.

The V gene is TRBV29-1, the J gene TRBJ1-1; D is unresolved. With 6 bases removed from V and 4 bases from J, the gap between germline ends came to 6 bases. Germline V gene sequence: CDR1 SQVTM, CDR2 ANQGSEA. The CDR3 runs to 10 residues. In nucleotides, the CDR3 is TGCAGCGTCGCACTCACTGAAGCTTTCTTT. Translation gives CSVALTEAFF. The full variable domain, completed using reference TRBV29-1 and TRBJ1-1, is SAVISQKPSRDICQRGTSLTIQCQVDSQVTMMFWYRQQPGQSLTLIATANQGSEATYESGFVIDKFPISRPNLTFSTLTVSNMSPEDSSIYLCSVALTEAFFGQGTRLTVV.

The chain joins TRBV29-1 to TRBJ2-7; D call uncertain. Germline V gene sequence: CDR1 SQVTM, CDR2 ANQGSEA. The ends were cut back, 4 bases at V and 3 bases at J, with 13 bases in the middle. The CDR3 covers 13 residues. CDR3 bases: TGCAGCGTTGGGTGGGATAGGGACTACGAGCAGTACTTC. It yields the protein CSVGWDRDYEQYF.

V usage is TRBV5-6 and J usage is TRBJ2-7; the match to TRBD1 covers 7 bases. The trim removed 4 bases at V and 3 bases at J, leaving 4 bases unmatched. CDR3 size: 13 residues. Germline values: CDR1 SGHDT, CDR2 YYEEEE. CDR3: CASSTTGIYEQYF. The CDR3 DNA is TGTGCCAGCAGCACGACAGGGATCTACGAGCAGTACTTC.

Points on this clone: This sample includes further DNA sequences coding for the same CDR3. J is TRBJ2-5 and V is TRBV9, with D hard to call. Trimming removed 0 bases at V and 4 bases at J, with 4 bases between. Germline-derived CDR1 and CDR2 are SGDLS and YYNGEE. This CDR3 has 12 residues. The CDR3 DNA is TGTGCCAGCAGCGTAGAAGGAGAGACCCAGTACTTC. Translating gives CASSVEGETQYF. Complete variable domain (other parts from reference TRBV9 and TRBJ2-5): DSGVTQTPKHLITATGQRVTLRCSPRSGDLSVYWYQQSLDQGLQFLIQYYNGEERAKGNILERFSAQQFPDLHSELNLSSLELGDSALYFCASSVEGETQYFGPGTRLLVL.

This clone was seen only a few times. The chain has TRBV6-6 and TRBJ1-1, with 10 nucleotides matching TRBD1. The CDR3 has 11 residues. The germline CDR1 and CDR2 sequences are MNHNY and SVGAGI (reference sequence). The J segment lost 10 bases and the V segment lost 5 bases, leaving 1 base of the junction unmatched. CDR3 amino acids: CASSRDRGAFF. The CDR3 bases are TGTGCCAGCAGTCGGGACAGGGGAGCTTTCTTT.

This clone was seen only a few times. This chain joins TRBV2 and TRBJ1-2; D gene uncertain. Germline V gives CDR1 SNHLY, CDR2 FYNNEI. The CDR3 spans 11 residues. V was shortened by 5 bases and J by 7 bases, with 8 bases between the two germline ends. In nucleotides, the CDR3 is TGTGCCAGCAGTTTCGACTCTGGCTACACCTTC. This translates into CASSFDSGYTF. Based on the CDR3 plus reference TRBV2 and TRBJ1-2, the full variable domain is EPEVTQTPSHQVTQMGQEVILRCVPISNHLYFYWYRQILGQKVEFLVSFYNNEISEKSEIFDDQFSVERPDGSNFTLKIRSTKLEDSAMYFCASSFDSGYTFGSGTRLTVV.

The chain links TRBV27 to TRBJ1-1; no reliable D call. Deletions cut 10 bases from V and 3 bases from J, with 9 bases between. This CDR3 spans 11 amino acids. CDR1 and CDR2 from the germline V gene are MNHEY and SMNVEV (reference sequence). The CDR3 region has the DNA TGTGCCAAAGGGCAGGACACTGAAGCTTTCTTT. This gives the protein CAKGQDTEAFF.

The chain employs TRBV25-1 and TRBJ1-3; D gene uncertain. Germline V gene sequence: CDR1 MGHDK, CDR2 SYGVNS. With 1 base removed from V and 2 bases from J, the gap between germline ends came to 9 bases. The CDR3 contains 15 residues. In DNA, the CDR3 is TGTGCCAGCAGTGAATCGAAGGCTACTGGAAACACCATATATTTT. It encodes CASSESKATGNTIYF.

This clone was picked up one time. The CDR3 loop reads CAWSTGTGMGQPQHF. In DNA form, the CDR3 reads TGTGCCTGGAGTACCGGGACAGGGATGGGTCAGCCCCAGCATTTT. V usage is TRBV30 and J usage is TRBJ1-5; 9 nucleotides match TRBD1. This CDR3 is 15 amino acids long. Germline-derived CDR1 and CDR2 are GTSNPN and SVGIG (reference sequence). V lost 2 bases and J lost 6; bases outside the gene matches: 8. The full variable domain, completed using reference TRBV30 and TRBJ1-5, is SQTIHQWPATLVQPVGSPLSLECTVEGTSNPNLYWYRQAAGRGLQLLFYSVGIGQISSEVPQNLSASRPQDRQFILSSKKLLLSDSGFYLCAWSTGTGMGQPQHFGDGTRLSIL.

The chain couples TRBV29-1 to TRBJ2-7; no clear D. CDR3 size: 13 residues. Trimming stripped 4 bases from V and 0 bases from J, with 10 bases between. Germline V gives CDR1 SQVTM, CDR2 ANQGSEA. CDR3 region: CSVAPRSSYEQYF. CDR3 DNA: TGCAGCGTTGCTCCCCGGTCCTCCTACGAGCAGTACTTC.

The chain combines TRBV29-1 with TRBJ2-3; D call uncertain. Germline V gene data show CDR1 as SQVTM and CDR2 as ANQGSEA. The V end lost 7 bases, the J end lost 4 bases, and 12 bases lay between the germline ends. The CDR3 has 12 residues. CDR3 DNA sequence: TGCAGCGGTAGTGTGGTCTCAGATACGCAGTATTTT. This gives the protein CSGSVVSDTQYF.